This TCR beta chain is drawn from a study of blood T cell repertoires in COVID-19 (dated by TCRdb to 2019 to 2021). Some background on the complete study: Samples covering the acute and convalescent phases of COVID-19 were provided by collaborators in the United States, Italy and Spain. Nearly every sample came with metadata listing a de-identified subject ID, COVID-19 status, age in years and sex. The repertoires were made available in a free public database intended to serve as a resource for research on the immune response to SARS-CoV-2. The dataset comprised deeply sampled blood TCRbeta repertoires from subjects exposed to, actively infected with, or recovered from COVID-19. The prospective study material was composed of cDNA or gDNA derived from T cells, B-cell-depleted T cells, or PBMCs. The samples were drawn from two sources: the first 160 participants of the ongoing ImmuneRACE study, and fewer than 1,500 subjects contributed by 6 global collaborators. HLA class I and class II types, where available, came from metadata supplied by the sample provider rather than from assay-based typing. The paper's findings and limits, for the study overall: The amount of clinical and demographic metadata varied by source and participant and was provided uncurated.

Each collaborating institution followed its own protocols to collect whole blood in K2EDTA tubes. Collaborator samples were shipped for TCRbeta analysis as frozen whole blood, isolated PBMCs, or DNA extracted from either sample type. CDR1 SGHKS and CDR2 YYEKEE were looked up in the germline V gene (reference sequence). V has 4 bases trimmed and J has 6 bases trimmed; junction bases matching no gene number 14. CDR3 length: 16 amino acids, cysteine to phenylalanine. Kept here is only the CDR3 DNA, which spans 48 bases and is read in frame from base 1. This clone was recorded only once. The antigen this receptor binds is unknown. The input lacks base qualities; no much larger clone sits a single base away. TCRbeta CDR3 regions were amplified from genomic DNA using the immunoSEQ Assay, a bias-controlled multiplex PCR. The published analysis was carried out like this. The number of nucleated cells in each sample was estimated from the amplification of reference gene primers within the assay. To quantify the absolute abundance of each unique TCRbeta CDR3 rearrangement, sequence reads were collapsed and filtered. For each sample, productive Simpson clonality was calculated as the square root of Simpson's diversity index over productive rearrangements. TCRdb mirrors the immuneACCESS table, restricted to in-frame sequences. Some clones are absent from its copies; in checked studies, under half trace to an unresolved V gene, and the reason for the others is unknown. The V and J calls and clone size are taken from that table; D and trimming were inferred from the DNA. The sample data list 260,000 or so clones, and over 75% of these were observed just once. 9% to 9.5% of the sample lies in the top ten.

The sequence joins TRBV5-5 to TRBJ2-7, with TRBD1 identical over 9 junction bases. This sequence was found in a man between 18 and 35 years old with active or convalescent COVID-19. Source material: peripheral blood. The DNA sequence reads TGTGCCAGCAGCCCTTGGACAGGGGATATGTTAATCGAGCAGTACTTC. Its translation is CASSPWTGDMLIEQYF.